The 10 T cell receptor beta chains in this list originate from one sample, sequenced in a study of blood T cells in healthy people across ages. Alongside a J-beta primer mix, a sample-barcoded 5' primer served in a second PCR lasting about 7 to 11 cycles. From the 5' RACE reads, TCRdb called clonotypes with MiXCR, one entry per CDR3 protein. The table lists some 800,000 distinct CDR3 sequences, 20% to 25% of them singletons. The data were also submitted as part of a second study, on T cells of mothers and their children.

Sequencing was done on a sample of blood. The receptors here all came from a boy between 5 and 17 years old in good health.

The chain carries TRBV18 and TRBJ2-5; a possible D gene is TRBD1 (6 bases). The better agreement between TRBJ2-7 and the DNA end casts doubt on the J call. The CDR3 has 15 amino acids. Germline V gene lookup returns CDR1 KGHSH and CDR2 LQKENI. CDR3 nucleotide sequence: TGTGCCAGCTCACCAAGGGACAATGGATCCTACGAGCAGTACTTC. Its translation is CASSPRDNGSYEQYF.

There are a few counts of this clonotype. The chain couples TRBV6-1 to TRBJ2-2; no reliable D call. Germline values: CDR1 MNHNS, CDR2 SASEGT. This CDR3 is 12 amino acids long. V lost 1 base, J lost 8 bases, and 5 bases lay in between. DNA of the CDR3: TGTGCCAGCAGTGAAGTGGAAGGGGAGCTGTTTTTT. This codes for CASSEVEGELFF.

The table lists this clonotype with a few counts. The rearrangement uses TRBV19 and TRBJ1-1; TRBD1 agrees at 8 bases. Germline V CDR1 and CDR2: LNHDA, SQIVND (reference sequence). Trimming at V came to 6 bases and at J to 1 base, leaving 4 bases not matched to a gene. The CDR3 is 14 amino acids. Here the CDR3 reads CASSFRGPNTEAFF. For the CDR3, the DNA is TGTGCCAGTAGCTTCAGGGGGCCGAACACTGAAGCTTTCTTT.

Worth noting for this clonotype: Relative to the germline gene, one junction end is altered; a read error may explain this. The chain uses TRBV5-1 and TRBJ2-1; a possible D gene is TRBD1 (6 bases). Germline CDR1 reads SGHRS; CDR2 reads YFSETQ. The CDR3 loop spans 13 amino acids. The DNA of the CDR3 is TGCGCCAGCAGCGTCCAACAGGGATCTGAGCAGTTTTTC. Translation: CASSVQQGSEQFF. Full variable domain (rest looked up from reference TRBV5-1 and TRBJ2-1): KAGVTQTPRYLIKTRGQQVTLSCSPISGHRSVSWYQQTPGQGLQFLFEYFSETQRNKGNFPGRFSGRQFSNSRSEMNVSTLELGDSALYLCASSVQQGSEQFFGPGTRLTVL.

This clonotype was seen more than once but under ten times. The chain employs TRBV2 and TRBJ2-7; TRBD1 might be the D (5 bases). V was cut by 7 bases and J by 4 bases, with 11 bases left in between. Germline V gene sequence: CDR1 SNHLY, CDR2 FYNNEI. This CDR3 is built from 12 residues. CDR3 protein: CASTGRAYEQYF. CDR3 DNA sequence: TGTGCCAGCACTGGCAGGGCGTACGAGCAGTACTTC.

At least ten counts were recorded for this clonotype. The chain combines TRBV7-3 with TRBJ1-2; perhaps TRBD1 as D (5 bases). The CDR3 sequence is 15 residues long. Trimming shortened V by 5 bases and J by 8 bases, and 21 bases separated the two germline ends. Germline lookup yields CDR1 SGHTA and CDR2 FQGTGA. CDR3 nucleotide sequence: TGTGCCAGCAGCCCGCTCGGGGGTAGGGGAGAGGGCTACACCTTC. Protein product: CASSPLGGRGEGYTF.

The V call is TRBV29-1, the J call TRBJ2-5; no reliable D call. The last part of the DNA fits TRBJ2-1 better; the J call may be wrong. Germline V gene sequence: CDR1 SQVTM, CDR2 ANQGSEA. The CDR3 is 11 amino acids. Here the CDR3 DNA reads TGCAGCGTTGATGGATTCTATGGGCAGTTCTTC. The encoded protein is CSVDGFYGQFF.

The J gene is TRBJ2-3, the V gene TRBV15; no firm D call. Germline V CDR1 and CDR2: LNHNV, YYDKDF (reference sequence). This CDR3 region has 16 residues. V was trimmed by 6 bases and J by 0 bases, leaving 16 bases between them. DNA for the CDR3: TGTGCCACCAGAAAAGAGGCCAGTTCTAGCACAGATACGCAGTATTTT. Amino acids: CATRKEASSSTDTQYF.

This clonotype came up a few times. The chain couples TRBV3-1 to TRBJ1-2; D gene ambiguous. Germline CDR1 LGHDT, CDR2 YNNKEL (reference sequence). The CDR3 contains 12 residues. Trimming took 2 bases from V and 6 from J, leaving 7 bases between them. As DNA, the CDR3 is TGTGCCAGCAGCCAACGACACCATGGCTACACCTTC. It translates to CASSQRHHGYTF.

V is TRBV15 and J is TRBJ2-5; 8 bases map to TRBD1. The DNA end lines up better with TRBJ2-7; the J call may be wrong. CDR3 length equals 14 residues. Germline V gives CDR1 LNHNV, CDR2 YYDKDF (reference sequence). The CDR3 sequence: CATSREQGAHEQYF. CDR3 DNA sequence: TGTGCCACCAGCAGAGAGCAGGGGGCCCACGAGCAGTACTTC.